These 17 T cell receptor beta chains were sequenced from one sample in a study of cytomegalovirus exposure and HLA in healthy donors. Measured with immunoSEQ multiplex PCR; TCRdb has only the in-frame clones, and not every one. The table shows some 170,000 clones, with roughly 89% occurring only once. The source material was PBMCs. These receptors were obtained from a woman younger than 45 in good health and CMV-seronegative.

The chain is built from TRBV19 and TRBJ2-2; D gene ambiguous. From germline, CDR1 is LNHDA and CDR2 SQIVND (reference sequence). The length of the CDR3 is 13 residues. Trimming cost V 0 bases and J 6 bases, with 5 bases left between them. The CDR3 spells CASSIDLAGELFF. The CDR3 DNA is TGTGCCAGTAGTATAGATCTTGCCGGGGAGCTGTTTTTT.

This clone was observed a single time. V and J are TRBV5-5 and TRBJ1-1; the D is unclear. The V end was cut by 1 base, the J end by 0 bases, with 7 bases between. Germline V lookup: CDR1 SGHKS, CDR2 YYEKEE (reference sequence). The CDR3 has 14 amino acids. CDR3 sequence (DNA): TGTGCCAGCAGCTTGTCCCTTATGAACACTGAAGCTTTCTTT. Translating it yields CASSLSLMNTEAFF.

This chain connects TRBV7-8 to TRBJ2-1; no definite D call. Looked up from germline, CDR1 is SGHVS and CDR2 is FQNEAQ. The V end was cut by 1 base, the J end by 9 bases, with 10 bases between. The CDR3 has 13 residues. This CDR3 reads CASSLGGSAEQFF. CDR3 bases: TGTGCCAGCAGCTTAGGAGGCAGTGCTGAGCAGTTCTTC. Full variable domain (missing parts from reference TRBV7-8 and TRBJ2-1): GAGVSQSPRYKVAKRGQDVALRCDPISGHVSLFWYQQALGQGPEFLTYFQNEAQLDKSGLPSDRFFAERPEGSVSTLKIQRTQQEDSAVYLCASSLGGSAEQFFGPGTRLTVL.

The rearrangement uses TRBV21-1 and TRBJ2-7; the table assigns TRBD2, which was not confirmed against the DNA. TRBV21-1 is a known pseudogene. The CDR3 is made up of 16 amino acids. CDR3 sequence: CASSKRGAGDPYEQYF. The CDR3, as DNA: TGTGCCAGCAGCAAAAGAGGAGCGGGGGACCCCTACGAGCAGTACTTC.

The chain has TRBV27 and TRBJ2-7; the D gene is possibly TRBD1 (5 bases). The ends were cut back, 0 bases at V and 6 bases at J, with 9 bases in the middle. Germline V gene sequence: CDR1 MNHEY, CDR2 SMNVEV (reference sequence). The CDR3 loop spans 13 amino acids. The chain's CDR3 is CASSLSSGFEQYF. CDR3 sequence (DNA): TGTGCCAGCAGTTTATCGTCAGGGTTCGAGCAGTACTTC.

The chain couples TRBV13 to TRBJ1-6; 7 positions match TRBD1. Unmatched junction bases numbered 5, after V lost 3 bases and J lost 6 bases. This CDR3 has 15 amino acids. Germline V gives CDR1 PRHDT, CDR2 FYEKMQ (reference sequence). The DNA for the CDR3 is TGTGCCAGCAGCTTTAAGGGACAGTCTAATTCACCCCTCCACTTT. Protein product: CASSFKGQSNSPLHF.

The rearrangement links TRBV4-1 to TRBJ2-7; TRBD1 matches 10 bases. CDR3 size: 15 residues. Looked up from germline, CDR1 is MGHRA and CDR2 is YSYEKL. The V and J ends lost 0 bases and 5 bases, in that order; junction bases with no gene match: 4. In nucleotides, the CDR3 is TGCGCCAGCAGCCAAGAAGACAGGGGGCCTGACGAGCAGTACTTC. This sequence encodes CASSQEDRGPDEQYF.

J is TRBJ2-3 and V is TRBV5-4; 8 nucleotides match TRBD2. The CDR3 consists of 15 residues. V was clipped by 0 bases and J by 4 bases; unmatched bases: 4. Germline CDR1 reads SGHNT; CDR2 reads YYREEE (reference sequence). For the CDR3, the DNA is TGTGCCAGCAGCTTGGGTGGGACTAGGCCAGATACGCAGTATTTT. Its protein product is CASSLGGTRPDTQYF.

This sequence joins TRBV30 and TRBJ2-1; TRBD1 might be the D (5 bases). The V gene lost 3 bases and the J gene lost 3 bases, with 18 bases spanning the gap. The CDR3 totals 16 residues. The germline CDR1 and CDR2 sequences are GTSNPN and SVGIG (reference sequence). In nucleotides, the CDR3 is TGTGCCTGGAGATACGAGGAGACAGTGAACTACAATGAGCAGTTCTTC. Its protein is CAWRYEETVNYNEQFF.

The chain is built from TRBV5-6 and TRBJ2-1; 13 nucleotides match TRBD2. The V and J ends lost 1 base and 10 bases, in that order; junction bases with no gene match: 5. This CDR3 is 15 amino acids long. Looked up from germline, CDR1 is SGHDT and CDR2 is YYEEEE. The CDR3 loop reads CASSLTSGGALEQFF. DNA of the CDR3: TGTGCCAGCAGCTTGACTAGCGGGGGGGCCTTGGAGCAGTTCTTC.

The V and J genes are TRBV18 and TRBJ2-7, with TRBD1 matching 7 bases. CDR1 KGHSH and CDR2 LQKENI come from the germline V gene. The CDR3 totals 14 residues. V was clipped by 4 bases and J by 5 bases; unmatched bases: 8. CDR3 sequence (DNA): TGTGCCAGCTCACTCCCGGTAGGGGGCGACGAGCAGTACTTC. It encodes CASSLPVGGDEQYF.

The chain's CDR3 is CASSETDRGTDTQYF. The CDR3 nucleotides are TGCGCCAGCAGTGAGACGGACAGAGGCACAGATACGCAGTATTTT. The genes are TRBV10-1 and TRBJ2-3; D is perhaps TRBD1 (6 bases). The CDR3 contains 15 residues. CDR1 is WNHNN and CDR2 is SYGVQD in the germline V gene (reference sequence). Trimming shortened V by 2 bases and J by 1 base, and 10 bases separated the two germline ends.

The V and J genes are TRBV4-2 and TRBJ2-7; tentatively, D is TRBD1 (6 bases). Deletions cut 1 base from V and 4 bases from J, with 11 bases between. Germline-derived CDR1 and CDR2 are LGHNA and YNFKEQ. CDR3 size: 14 residues. CDR3 nucleotides: TGTGCCAGCAGCCAAGTAGGGGGTCTATACGAGCAGTACTTC. Protein: CASSQVGGLYEQYF.

V and J are TRBV29-1 and TRBJ1-4; TRBD1 is a possible D gene (6 bases). Between the trimmed V and J ends, which lost 7 bases and 6 bases, there was a span of 15 bases. The CDR3 extends over 13 amino acids. The germline V gene encodes CDR1 SQVTM and CDR2 ANQGSEA. The CDR3: CSAHRQADEKLFF. CDR3 nucleotide sequence: TGCAGCGCCCACCGACAGGCTGATGAAAAACTGTTTTTT.

This clone was counted a single time. This chain uses TRBV5-1 with TRBJ2-7; D ambiguous. The CDR3 consists of 15 residues. CDR1 is SGHRS and CDR2 is YFSETQ in the germline V gene. Between the trimmed V and J ends, which lost 0 bases and 5 bases, there was a span of 15 bases. The CDR3 DNA reads as TGCGCCAGCAGCTTGGCCGTGGGCCCTTCCCACGAGCAGTACTTC. This codes for CASSLAVGPSHEQYF.

This clone was picked up a small number of times. The chain uses TRBV21-1 and TRBJ1-5; TRBD1, as called in the table, went unchecked against the DNA. TRBV21-1 is annotated as a pseudogene. The CDR3 is 15 residues long. As DNA, the CDR3 is TGTGCCAGCAGCAAAGCACACAGGGGAAATCAGCCCCAGCATTTT. The encoded protein is CASSKAHRGNQPQHF.

The chain carries TRBV6-5 and TRBJ1-1; D gene ambiguous. Germline CDR1 MNHEY, CDR2 SVGAGI. The V end was cut by 4 bases, the J end by 6 bases, with 12 bases between. The CDR3 loop spans 13 amino acids. The CDR3 region is CASSSWAAAEAFF. Here the CDR3 DNA reads TGTGCCAGCAGTTCATGGGCTGCTGCTGAAGCTTTCTTT.